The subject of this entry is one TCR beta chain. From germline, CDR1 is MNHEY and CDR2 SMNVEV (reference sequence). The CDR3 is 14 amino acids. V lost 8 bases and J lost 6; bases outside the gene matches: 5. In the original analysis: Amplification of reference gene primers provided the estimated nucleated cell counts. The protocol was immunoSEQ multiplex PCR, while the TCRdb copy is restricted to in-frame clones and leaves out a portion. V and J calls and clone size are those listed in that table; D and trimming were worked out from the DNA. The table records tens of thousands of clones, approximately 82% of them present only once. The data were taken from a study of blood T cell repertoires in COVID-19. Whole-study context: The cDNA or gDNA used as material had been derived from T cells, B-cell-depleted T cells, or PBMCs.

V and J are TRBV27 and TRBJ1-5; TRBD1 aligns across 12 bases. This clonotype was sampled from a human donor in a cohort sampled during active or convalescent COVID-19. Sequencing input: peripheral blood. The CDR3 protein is CASGGTGGSQPQHF. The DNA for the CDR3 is TGTGCCAGCGGGGGGACAGGGGGCAGTCAGCCCCAGCATTTT.